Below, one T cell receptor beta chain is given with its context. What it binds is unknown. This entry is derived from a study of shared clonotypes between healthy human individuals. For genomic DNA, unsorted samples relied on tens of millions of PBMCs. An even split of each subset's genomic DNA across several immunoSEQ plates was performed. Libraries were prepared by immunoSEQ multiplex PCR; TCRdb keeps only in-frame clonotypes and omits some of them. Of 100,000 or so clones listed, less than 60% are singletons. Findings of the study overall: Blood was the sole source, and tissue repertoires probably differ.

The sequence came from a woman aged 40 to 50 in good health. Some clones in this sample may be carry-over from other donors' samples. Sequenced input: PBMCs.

In nucleotides, the CDR3 is TGTGCCAGCAGTGAATTGGGGGACGGGGCCTACGAGCAGTACTTC. Protein product: CASSELGDGAYEQYF. V and J are TRBV6-1 and TRBJ2-7; tentatively, D is TRBD1 or TRBD2 (5 bases each). The CDR3 length is 15 residues. Germline CDR1 MNHNS, CDR2 SASEGT. Trimming took off 2 bases at V and 2 bases at J, with 13 bases between the two ends.